The sequence of this TCR beta chain was determined in a study of graft-versus-host responses after intestinal transplantation (dated by TCRdb to the early 2020s). Background on the whole study: Multivisceral, liver-intestinal, or isolated intestinal transplants were received by the recipients. All recipients received anti-thymocyte globulin induction followed by maintenance tacrolimus and steroids for about three years. After intestinal transplantation, graft-versus-host and host-versus-graft alloreactive T cell clones in the graft, circulation and bone marrow were tracked using bulk TCR-beta CDR3 sequencing. To identify alloreactive clones, pre-transplant mixed lymphocyte reaction products were sequenced and then compared with unstimulated pre-transplant donor and recipient T cells. The cohort enrolled 20 to 30 intestinal transplant recipients, one of whom was a retransplant, and 3 patients without pretransplant specimens were excluded. A peak of at least 4% donor T cells among recipient peripheral blood mononuclear cells was the definition used for donor T cell macrochimerism. Instead of going to the commercial service, samples from a few later patients were sequenced in-house on an Illumina MiSeq and processed with MiXCR. Here is what the overall study found, with its caveats: Early after transplant, peak levels of circulating GvH clones were associated with declines in HvG clones. GvH clones were detected in recipient bone marrow, and some of these GvH clones were observed earlier in ileal mucosa or blood, consistent with an intestinal mucosal origin. Conclusions were limited by the relatively low number and heterogeneity of intestinal transplant patients. High GvH to HvG T cell clonal ratios were observed in the allografts of patients with donor T cell macrochimerism.

In light of the paper, this sample's time point label describes: cells obtained before transplantation from donor or recipient. In the mixed lymphocyte reactions, about 200,000 CFSE-labeled pre-transplant responders were plated with about 200,000 irradiated violet-dye-labeled stimulators and cultured for approximately 6 days. After the mixed lymphocyte reaction, proliferating CD3+CD4+CFSE-low and CD3+CD8+CFSE-low responder cells were FACS-sorted on a BD Influx sorter. The CDR3 numbers 14 residues from cysteine through phenylalanine. The CDR3 DNA has 42 bases and is translated from base 1. According to the germline V gene (reference sequence), CDR1 reads GTSNPN and CDR2 reads SVGIG. The junction shows trimming of 2 bases on V and 3 bases on J, plus 8 bases between the germline ends. Library generation was performed with the immunoSEQ multiplex PCR assay. For most patients, genomic DNA was isolated with the Qiagen DNeasy Blood and Tissue Kit and sent frozen to Adaptive Biotechnologies for TCR sequencing. High-throughput TCR-beta CDR3 sequencing of genomic DNA from most patients was performed by Adaptive Biotechnologies. From the authors' description of their analysis: TCR sequencing data were retrieved from Adaptive's ImmunoSEQ software for around 18 patients, whereas a few other patients were processed with MiXCR and VDJtools. CD4 versus CD8 sorting errors were corrected by removing sequences found in both subsets at a frequency ratio below 5:1. CDR3 nucleotide sequences shared between donor and recipient were removed because the origin of such sequences could not be assigned. At least 2-fold expansion over unstimulated cells and a minimum CFSE-low frequency of 0.002% (template counts) or 0.001% (read counts) were required for clones to be classified as alloreactive. Mappable clones were those detected in sequenced pre-transplant spleen, lymph node, or MLR CFSE-low populations of the donor or recipient. The cumulative frequency of alloreactive clones was calculated as a percentage of all sequences, weighted by copy number. The clones in this table, taken by TCRdb from immuneACCESS, are in-frame only. Not every clone is retained; where verified, under half of the shortfall comes from an unresolved V gene, and the cause of the rest is unknown. V, J and clone size are taken as reported in that table, and D and trimming were inferred from the DNA itself. Recorded for this sample are over 1,500 clones; over 55% of them occurred a single time. 6% to 8.5% of the sample goes to the ten largest clones.

For this clone: No base quality values were provided; no much bigger clone lies one nucleotide off.

The rearranged chain carries TRBV30 and TRBJ2-6; matching of 5 bases hints at TRBD2 as the D gene. The sample was alloreactive CD8+ T cells from a mixed lymphocyte reaction culture, taken before transplantation. This sample's cell subset or site label indicates: CFSE-low proliferating T cells sorted from approximately 6-day pre-transplant mixed lymphocyte reaction (GvH or HvG direction). This sequence originates from a human patient who was an organ donor for intestinal transplantation. The nucleotide sequence reads TGTGCCTGGAGTTGGGAGCATGGGGCCAACGTCCTGACTTTC. Translated, it reads CAWSWEHGANVLTF. Outside the CDR3, residues come from the reference TRBV30 and TRBJ2-6 proteins, so the full variable domain is: SQTIHQWPATLVQPVGSPLSLECTVEGTSNPNLYWYRQAAGRGLQLLFYSVGIGQISSEVPQNLSASRPQDRQFILSSKKLLLSDSGFYLCAWSWEHGANVLTFGAGSRLTVL.